Listed here is a single T cell receptor beta chain. This CDR3 region has 20 residues. These data are taken from a study of blood T cell repertoires in COVID-19. Method: immunoSEQ multiplex PCR; TCRdb's copy keeps in-frame clones and lacks some. This table holds about 100,000 clones, 87% found once. The receptor comes from a man younger than 40 in a cohort sampled during active COVID-19. The rearrangement links TRBV21-1 to TRBJ2-1; the table names TRBD1, a call not compared with the DNA. TRBV21-1 is labeled a pseudogene. Specimen: peripheral blood. Written as DNA, the CDR3 is TGTGCCAGCAGCACCGGATCGACAGGGGCCATACGGATAAGCGGCAATGAGCAGTTCTTC. Its translation: CASSTGSTGAIRISGNEQFF.